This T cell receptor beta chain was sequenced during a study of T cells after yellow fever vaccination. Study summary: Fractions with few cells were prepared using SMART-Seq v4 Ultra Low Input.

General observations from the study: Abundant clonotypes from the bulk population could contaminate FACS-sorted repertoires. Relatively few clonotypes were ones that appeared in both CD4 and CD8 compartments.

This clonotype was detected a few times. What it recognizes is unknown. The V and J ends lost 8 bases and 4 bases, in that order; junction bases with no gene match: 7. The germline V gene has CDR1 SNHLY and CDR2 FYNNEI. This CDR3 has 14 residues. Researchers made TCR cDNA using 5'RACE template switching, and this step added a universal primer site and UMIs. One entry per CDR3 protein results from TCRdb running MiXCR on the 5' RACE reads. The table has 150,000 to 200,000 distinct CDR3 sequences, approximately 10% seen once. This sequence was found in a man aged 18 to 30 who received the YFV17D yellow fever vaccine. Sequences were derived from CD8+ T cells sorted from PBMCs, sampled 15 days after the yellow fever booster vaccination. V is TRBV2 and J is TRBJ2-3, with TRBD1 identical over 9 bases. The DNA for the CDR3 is TGTGCCAGCGAGGACAGGGGCCTCTCAGATACGCAGTATTTT. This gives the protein CASEDRGLSDTQYF.